One TCR beta chain is described in this entry. The repertoire was sequenced with immunoSEQ multiplex PCR; TCRdb's copy has only in-frame clones and lacks some. The profile shows 150,000 to 200,000 clones, approximately 79% of them singletons. This record belongs to a study of blood T cell repertoires in COVID-19. Study summary: The cDNA or gDNA used as material had been derived from T cells, B-cell-depleted T cells, or PBMCs.

The sequenced sample consisted of peripheral blood. This TCR was sampled from a man in his 60s with active or convalescent COVID-19.

CDR3 bases: TGTGCCAGCAGCCCCGGCCGACTCTCTGGTGAGCAGTACTTC. Encoded protein: CASSPGRLSGEQYF. The rearrangement uses TRBV11-3 and TRBJ2-7; D unresolved. V gave up 5 bases and J gave up 7 bases, with 18 bases separating them. The CDR3 sequence is 14 residues long. Germline V gives CDR1 SGHNT, CDR2 YENEEA.